Listed here are 3 T cell receptor beta chains from one sample, sequenced in a study of T cell responses to AZD1222 COVID-19 vaccine. The data were produced by immunoSEQ multiplex PCR, yet TCRdb's version contains in-frame clones alone and is incomplete. The data contain around 83,000 clones, approximately 90% of them singletons. The starting material was peripheral blood, obtained 28 days after the second AZD1222 dose. The receptors originated from an adult who received the AZD1222 COVID-19 vaccine.

The rearrangement uses TRBV19 and TRBJ1-1; D gene uncertain. CDR1 is LNHDA, CDR2 SQIVND, per germline (reference sequence). The ends were cut back, 5 bases at V and 4 bases at J, with 14 bases in the middle. This CDR3 comprises 14 residues. The chain's CDR3 is CASSSLLSSTEAFF. The DNA for the CDR3 is TGTGCCAGTAGTTCCCTCCTTTCTAGCACTGAAGCTTTCTTT.

The chain has TRBV18 and TRBJ2-7; tentatively, D is TRBD1 (5 bases). The CDR3 has 14 amino acids. V was trimmed by 2 bases and J by 1 base, leaving 9 bases between them. CDR1 and CDR2 (germline): KGHSH, LQKENI. In nucleotides, the CDR3 is TGTGCCAGCTCACCAAGCCAGGGTTCCTACGAGCAGTACTTC. This translates into CASSPSQGSYEQYF.

The chain has TRBV6-5 and TRBJ1-5, with no clear D. V dropped 2 bases and J dropped 6 bases, with 8 bases sitting between them. The CDR3 runs to 13 residues. Germline V gene data show CDR1 as MNHEY and CDR2 as SVGAGI. The CDR3 region is CASSYRGGQPQHF. The CDR3, as DNA: TGTGCCAGCAGTTACCGGGGTGGTCAGCCCCAGCATTTT.